This T cell receptor beta chain was documented in a study of response to subunit inactivated influenza vaccine. Broader study findings: It was suggested by the authors that few new T cells are recruited by each seasonal influenza vaccination.

In its sample, this clonotype was seen a few times. The antigen remains unidentified. J lost 6 bases, V lost 4 bases, and 5 bases had no gene match. The CDR3 is 15 residues long. The V gene's germline CDR1 is ENHRY and CDR2 SYGVKD. TCRdb re-called the RT-PCR reads through MiXCR, storing one row per CDR3 protein. Of about 480,000 distinct CDR3 sequences in the sample, 25% were seen once. The rearrangement uses TRBV10-3 and TRBJ2-4; 11 bases line up with TRBD2. Sequenced material: CD4+ T cells sorted from PBMCs, taken around 5 days after vaccination. The source of this sequence is a man aged 45-60 years who received an inactivated influenza vaccine. This CDR3 is CAISATSGTGNIQYF. The DNA for the CDR3 is TGTGCCATCAGTGCGACTAGCGGGACCGGAAACATTCAGTACTTC.